The clone carrying this TCR beta chain has just one count. CDR3 length: 19 residues. The V segment lost 3 bases and the J segment 0 bases; nucleotides outside the gene matches: 10. The germline CDR1 and CDR2 sequences are KGHSH and LQKENI. Generated by immunoSEQ multiplex PCR, the TCRdb table keeps only in-frame clones and is missing some. The table records tens of thousands of clones, around 90% of them present only once. This entry is derived from a study of blood T cell repertoires in COVID-19. Sequencing was done on a sample of peripheral blood. This sequence joins TRBV18 and TRBJ2-6; 8 bases line up with TRBD1. The source is a woman over 75 with active COVID-19. This CDR3 is CASSPGTGGSSSGANVLTF. In nucleotides, the CDR3 is TGTGCCAGCTCACCTGGGACAGGAGGGTCCAGCTCTGGGGCCAACGTCCTGACTTTC.